This TCR beta chain was captured by sequencing in a study of regulatory T cells in long-lasting Graves disease. About the research overall: The study counted Graves' disease as persistent given over 5 years of antithyroid drugs and positive TSH receptor antibodies.

Overall study findings and caveats: Persistent patients shared more public clonotypes (2,741) than newly diagnosed patients (about 1,000).

Specified time point: persistent/refractory GD, antithyroid drugs over 5 years with positive TRAb. RNA extracted from PBMCs served as the sequencing template. Combining iRepertoire HTBI primers with Arm-PCR of CDR3 regions, the authors built TCR beta libraries. A single record per CDR3 protein comes from TCRdb applying MiXCR to the multiplex PCR reads. The data hold hundreds of thousands of distinct CDR3 sequences, with around 20% observed a single time. CDR3 length equals 13 residues. The V segment lost 4 bases and the J segment 8 bases; nucleotides outside the gene matches: 7. CDR1 and CDR2 (germline): MNHNS, SASEGT. This clonotype was seen a handful of times. What it binds is unknown.

The sequence derives from a female donor with Graves disease. The sample here was peripheral blood mononuclear cells (PBMCs), taken when the disease was refractory, from a patient treated with antithyroid drugs. This sequence joins TRBV6-1 and TRBJ1-1, with TRBD1 matching 7 bases. CDR3 bases: TGTGCCAGCAGTGCAATTGACAGGGTGGAAGCTTTCTTT. The encoded protein is CASSAIDRVEAFF.